The next 2 T cell receptor beta chains were all read from a single sample in a study of blood T cell repertoires in COVID-19. Profiled with immunoSEQ multiplex PCR; TCRdb holds only in-frame clones, not every one. Seen here are 100,000 to 130,000 clones, 88% observed once, and the top ten hold roughly 6.6%. Sequencing was performed on peripheral blood. Receptor source: a man in his forties or fifties with active or convalescent COVID-19.

V usage is TRBV28 and J usage is TRBJ1-1, with 11 bases fitting TRBD1. Germline V gene sequence: CDR1 MDHEN, CDR2 SYDVKM. This CDR3 has 13 residues. The ends lost 6 bases at V and 7 bases at J; junction bases unmatched: 4. As DNA, the CDR3 is TGTGCCAGCAGGGGACAGGGGGTCATTGAAGCTTTCTTT. Translating it yields CASRGQGVIEAFF.

The rearrangement links TRBV15 to TRBJ2-7, with 8 bases that match TRBD1. Germline lookup yields CDR1 LNHNV and CDR2 YYDKDF (reference sequence). After removal of 1 base from V and 5 bases from J, the junction contained 7 bases not matched to a gene. The CDR3 spans 15 residues. CDR3 in amino acids: CATSRGRTGIDEQYF. The CDR3 nucleotides are TGTGCCACCAGCAGAGGTCGGACAGGGATCGACGAGCAGTACTTC. The variable domain in full, with the rest retrieved from reference TRBV15 and TRBJ2-7, is DAMVIQNPRYQVTQFGKPVTLSCSQTLNHNVMYWYQQKSSQAPKLLFHYYDKDFNNEADTPDNFQSRRPNTSFCFLDIRSPGLGDTAMYLCATSRGRTGIDEQYFGPGTRLTVT.